These T cell receptor beta chains were read from a single sample in a study of T cell responses to AZD1222 COVID-19 vaccine. Libraries were prepared by immunoSEQ multiplex PCR; TCRdb keeps only in-frame clonotypes and omits some of them. The table lists 130,000 to 150,000 clones, about 87% of them singletons. The material was peripheral blood, obtained on day 0 of AZD1222 vaccination. The receptor set was obtained from an adult in good health. Both conserved end residues are part of each CDR3.

V,J,CDR3
TRBV15,TRBJ1-5,CATSGGVSGSQPQHF
TRBV11-2,TRBJ2-2,CASSSFREIGELFF
TRBV30,TRBJ2-7,CAWSRGRQIYEQYF
TRBV7-2,TRBJ1-2,CASSSWDSAYGYTF
TRBV4-3,TRBJ1-2,CASSHRTLSYGYTF
TRBV5-1,TRBJ2-3,CASSTGDTQYF
TRBV6-1,TRBJ1-1,CASSEGWNTEAFF
TRBV7-2,TRBJ2-4,CASSPRSKNIQYF
TRBV6-1,TRBJ2-1,CASSGGLAGVTNEQFF
TRBV27,TRBJ1-2,CASSPSTQGYGYTF
TRBV29-1,TRBJ1-4,CSVARTETSTNEKLFF
TRBV30,TRBJ1-2,CAFSRDPTRYGYTF
TRBV6-5,TRBJ1-2,CASRGGYGYTF
TRBV11-3,TRBJ2-5,CASSFRTGRGETQYF
TRBV5-6,TRBJ2-3,CASSLGAGLSTDTQYF
TRBV6-6,TRBJ2-7,CASSYSGDEQYF
TRBV6-4,TRBJ2-1,CASSERANNEQFF
TRBV2,TRBJ2-2,CASSGRGSGRNTGELFF
TRBV6-2/TRBV6-3,TRBJ2-7,CASSLHRDHEQYF
TRBV6-5,TRBJ2-7,CASSYRGDPYEQYF
TRBV10-3,TRBJ2-1,CAISGMAGGGANEQFF
TRBV7-9,TRBJ2-7,CASSPGGAYEQYF
TRBV30,TRBJ1-6,CAWEGTYNSPLHF
TRBV4-1,TRBJ1-6,CASSSHPQPTGDSPLHF
TRBV30,TRBJ1-2,CAWSVRWGQYGYTF
TRBV4-1,TRBJ2-1,CASSHVAGEQFF
TRBV30,TRBJ2-7,CAWSVLAGASEQYF
TRBV30,TRBJ2-3,CAYSGTDTQYF
TRBV7-6,TRBJ2-7,CASSLAVGYEQYF
TRBV6-5,TRBJ2-7,CASTPTSMRVYEQYF
TRBV5-6,TRBJ2-7,CASSQYIEDTVDYEQYF
TRBV21-1,TRBJ2-1,CASSKENNEQFF
TRBV3-1/TRBV3-2,TRBJ2-3,CASSQFPGADTQYF